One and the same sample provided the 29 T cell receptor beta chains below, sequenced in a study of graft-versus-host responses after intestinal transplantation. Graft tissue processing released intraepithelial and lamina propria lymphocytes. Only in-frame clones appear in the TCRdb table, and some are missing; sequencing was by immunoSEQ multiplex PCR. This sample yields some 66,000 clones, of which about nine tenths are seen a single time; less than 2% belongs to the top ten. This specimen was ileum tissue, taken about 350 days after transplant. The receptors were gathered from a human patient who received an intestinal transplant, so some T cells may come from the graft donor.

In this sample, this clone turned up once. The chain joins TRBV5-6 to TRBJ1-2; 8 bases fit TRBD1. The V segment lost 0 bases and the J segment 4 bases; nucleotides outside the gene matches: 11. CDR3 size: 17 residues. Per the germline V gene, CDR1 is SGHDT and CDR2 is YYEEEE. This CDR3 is CASSLEGRGLSFYGYTF. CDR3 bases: TGTGCCAGCAGCTTGGAGGGCAGGGGGCTATCGTTCTATGGCTACACCTTC.

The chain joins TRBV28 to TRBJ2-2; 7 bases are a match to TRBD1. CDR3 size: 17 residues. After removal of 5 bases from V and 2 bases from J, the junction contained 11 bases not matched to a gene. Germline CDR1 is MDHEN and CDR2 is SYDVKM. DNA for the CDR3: TGTGCCAGCAGTAGGGACAGCGCCCCTACTAACACCGGGGAGCTGTTTTTT. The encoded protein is CASSRDSAPTNTGELFF.

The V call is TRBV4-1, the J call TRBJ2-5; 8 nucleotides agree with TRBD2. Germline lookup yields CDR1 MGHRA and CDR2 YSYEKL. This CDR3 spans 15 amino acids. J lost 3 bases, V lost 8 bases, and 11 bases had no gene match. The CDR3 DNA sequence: TGCGCCAGCGGGGAGGGACTAGGACGGGAAGAGACCCAGTACTTC. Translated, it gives CASGEGLGREETQYF.

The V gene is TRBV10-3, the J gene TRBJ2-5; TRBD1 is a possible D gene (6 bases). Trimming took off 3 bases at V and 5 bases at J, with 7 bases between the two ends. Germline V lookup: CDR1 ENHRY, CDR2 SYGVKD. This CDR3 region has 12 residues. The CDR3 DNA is TGTGCCATCAGTGAAACAGGGGAGACCCAGTACTTC. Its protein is CAISETGETQYF.

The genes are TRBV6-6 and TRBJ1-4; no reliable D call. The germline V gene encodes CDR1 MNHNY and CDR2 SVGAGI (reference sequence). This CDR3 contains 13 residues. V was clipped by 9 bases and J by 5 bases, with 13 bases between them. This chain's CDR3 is CASLGFRNEKLFF. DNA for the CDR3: TGTGCCAGTCTAGGGTTCAGGAATGAAAAACTGTTTTTT.

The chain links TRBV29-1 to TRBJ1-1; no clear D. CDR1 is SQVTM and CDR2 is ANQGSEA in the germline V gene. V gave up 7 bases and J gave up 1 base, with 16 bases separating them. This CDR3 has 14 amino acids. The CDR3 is CSARGVWGNTEAFF. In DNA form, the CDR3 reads TGCAGCGCTCGGGGTGTCTGGGGGAACACTGAAGCTTTCTTT.

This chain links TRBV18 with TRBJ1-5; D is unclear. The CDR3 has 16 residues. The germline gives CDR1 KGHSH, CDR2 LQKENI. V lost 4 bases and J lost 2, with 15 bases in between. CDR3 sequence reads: CASSQTRNLGNQPQHF. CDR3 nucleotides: TGTGCCAGCTCACAAACCAGGAACTTGGGCAATCAGCCCCAGCATTTT.

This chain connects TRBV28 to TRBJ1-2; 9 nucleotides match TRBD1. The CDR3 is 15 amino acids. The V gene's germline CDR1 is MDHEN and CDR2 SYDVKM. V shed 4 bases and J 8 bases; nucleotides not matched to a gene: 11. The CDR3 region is CASSSGTGTSPGYTF. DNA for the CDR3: TGTGCCAGCAGTTCTGGGACAGGGACCTCCCCGGGCTACACCTTC.

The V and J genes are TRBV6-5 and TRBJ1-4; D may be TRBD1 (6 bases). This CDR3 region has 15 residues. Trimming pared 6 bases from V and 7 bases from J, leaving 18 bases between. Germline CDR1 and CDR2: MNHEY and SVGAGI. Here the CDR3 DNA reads TGTGCCAGCAGCCAAACACAGGGTGCTGCTGAAAAACTGTTTTTT. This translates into CASSQTQGAAEKLFF.

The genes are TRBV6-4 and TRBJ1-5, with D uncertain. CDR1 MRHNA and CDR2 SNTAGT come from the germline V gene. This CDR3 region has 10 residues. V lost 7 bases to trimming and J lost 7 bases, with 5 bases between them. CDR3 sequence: CASKDQPQHF. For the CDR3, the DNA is TGTGCCAGCAAGGACCAGCCCCAGCATTTT.

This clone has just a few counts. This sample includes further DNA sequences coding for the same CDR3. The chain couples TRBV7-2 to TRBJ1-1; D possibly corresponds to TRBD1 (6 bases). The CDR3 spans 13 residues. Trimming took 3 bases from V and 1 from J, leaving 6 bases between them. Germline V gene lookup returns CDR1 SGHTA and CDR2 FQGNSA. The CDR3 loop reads CASSLGQNTEAFF. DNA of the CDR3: TGTGCCAGCAGCTTGGGACAGAACACTGAAGCTTTCTTT.

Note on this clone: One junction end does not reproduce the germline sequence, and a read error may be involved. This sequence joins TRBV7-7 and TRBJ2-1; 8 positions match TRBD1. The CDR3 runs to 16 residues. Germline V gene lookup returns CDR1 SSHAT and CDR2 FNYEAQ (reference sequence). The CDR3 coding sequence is TGTGCTAGCAGCTTAGCTCCCAGGGGGCCCAACAATGAGCAGTTCTTC. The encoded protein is CASSLAPRGPNNEQFF.

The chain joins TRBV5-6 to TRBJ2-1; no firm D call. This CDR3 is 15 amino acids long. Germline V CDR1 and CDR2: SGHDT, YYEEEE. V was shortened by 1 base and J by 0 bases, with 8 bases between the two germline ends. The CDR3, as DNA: TGTGCCAGCAGCTTGACCGCGCTCTCCTACAATGAGCAGTTCTTC. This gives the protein CASSLTALSYNEQFF.

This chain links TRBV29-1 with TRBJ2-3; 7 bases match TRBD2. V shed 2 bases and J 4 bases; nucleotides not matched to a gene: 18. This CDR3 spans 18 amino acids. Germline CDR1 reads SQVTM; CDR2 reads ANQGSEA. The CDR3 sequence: CSVEMSALAVLGADTQYF. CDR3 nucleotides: TGCAGCGTTGAAATGTCGGCCCTAGCGGTCCTAGGGGCAGATACGCAGTATTTT.

CDR3: CASSQDSILSSGGTDTQYF. As DNA, the CDR3 is TGTGCCAGCAGCCAAGATAGTATATTGTCTAGCGGGGGCACAGATACGCAGTATTTT. The chain has TRBV4-2 and TRBJ2-3; 9 bases map to TRBD2. This CDR3 is built from 19 residues. V trimming: 0 bases; J trimming: 1 base; junction bases outside the gene matches: 11. The germline CDR1 and CDR2 sequences are LGHNA and YNFKEQ.

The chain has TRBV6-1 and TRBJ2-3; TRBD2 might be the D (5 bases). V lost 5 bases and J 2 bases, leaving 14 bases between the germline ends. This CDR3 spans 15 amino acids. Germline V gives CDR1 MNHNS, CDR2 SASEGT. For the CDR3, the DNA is TGTGCCAGCAGTATTCTAGCCCCCAACACAGATACGCAGTATTTT. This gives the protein CASSILAPNTDTQYF.

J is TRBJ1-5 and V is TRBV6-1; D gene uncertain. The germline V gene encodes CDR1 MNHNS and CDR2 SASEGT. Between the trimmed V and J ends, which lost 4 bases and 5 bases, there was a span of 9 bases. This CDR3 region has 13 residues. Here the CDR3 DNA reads TGTGCCAGCAGTGCCTCGCCCGATCAGCCCCAGCATTTT. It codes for CASSASPDQPQHF.

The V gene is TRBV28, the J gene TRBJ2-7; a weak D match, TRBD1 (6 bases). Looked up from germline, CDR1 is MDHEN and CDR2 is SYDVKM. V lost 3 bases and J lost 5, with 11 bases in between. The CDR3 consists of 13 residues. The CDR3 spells CASSFGQSDEQYF. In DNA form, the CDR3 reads TGTGCCAGCAGTTTTGGACAGTCCGACGAGCAGTACTTC.

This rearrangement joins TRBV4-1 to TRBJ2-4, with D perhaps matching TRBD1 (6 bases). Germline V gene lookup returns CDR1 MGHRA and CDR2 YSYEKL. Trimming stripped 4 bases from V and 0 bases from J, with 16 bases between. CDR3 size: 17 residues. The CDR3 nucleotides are TGCGCCAGCAGCCGCATCCAGGGGAATTTAGCCAAAAACATTCAGTACTTC. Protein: CASSRIQGNLAKNIQYF.

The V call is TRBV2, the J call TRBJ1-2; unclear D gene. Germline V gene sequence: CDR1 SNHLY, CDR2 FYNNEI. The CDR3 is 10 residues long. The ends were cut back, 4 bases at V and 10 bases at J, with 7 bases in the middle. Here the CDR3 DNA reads TGTGCCAGCAGTGTGCTCCTCTACACCTTC. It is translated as CASSVLLYTF.

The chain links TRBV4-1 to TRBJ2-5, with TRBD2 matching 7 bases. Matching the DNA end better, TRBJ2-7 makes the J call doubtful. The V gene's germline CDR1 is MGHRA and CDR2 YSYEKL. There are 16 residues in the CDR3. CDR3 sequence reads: CASSQMLVRGGTEQYF. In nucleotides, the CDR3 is TGCGCCAGCAGCCAAATGCTAGTGCGCGGGGGTACCGAGCAGTACTTC.

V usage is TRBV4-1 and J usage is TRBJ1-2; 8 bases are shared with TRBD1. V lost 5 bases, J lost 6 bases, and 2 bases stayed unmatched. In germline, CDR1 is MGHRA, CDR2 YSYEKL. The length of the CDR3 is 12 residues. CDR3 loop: CASSSTGDGYTF. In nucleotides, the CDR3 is TGCGCCAGCAGCTCGACAGGGGATGGCTACACCTTC.

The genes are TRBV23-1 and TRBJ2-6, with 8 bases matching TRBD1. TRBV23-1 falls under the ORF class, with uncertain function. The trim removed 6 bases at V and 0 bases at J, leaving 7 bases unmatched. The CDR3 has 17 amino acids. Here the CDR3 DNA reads TGCGCCAGCAGCCGGGACAGGTTTTTCTCTGGGGCCAACGTCCTGACTTTC. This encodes CASSRDRFFSGANVLTF.

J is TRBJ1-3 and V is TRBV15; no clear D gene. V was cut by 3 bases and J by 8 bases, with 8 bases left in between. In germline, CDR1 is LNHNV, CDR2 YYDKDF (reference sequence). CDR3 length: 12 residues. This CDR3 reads CATSRPPDTIYF. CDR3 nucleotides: TGTGCCACCAGCAGGCCCCCGGACACCATATATTTT.

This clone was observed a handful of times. CDR3 residues: CASSGTDFNQPQHF. The CDR3 DNA is TGTGCCAGCAGCGGGACAGACTTCAATCAGCCCCAGCATTTT. The chain uses TRBV6-1 and TRBJ1-5; 7 bases match TRBD1. The CDR3 runs 14 residues. Trimming took 6 bases from V and 3 from J; bases not matched to a gene: 5. CDR1 is MNHNS and CDR2 is SASEGT in the germline V gene.

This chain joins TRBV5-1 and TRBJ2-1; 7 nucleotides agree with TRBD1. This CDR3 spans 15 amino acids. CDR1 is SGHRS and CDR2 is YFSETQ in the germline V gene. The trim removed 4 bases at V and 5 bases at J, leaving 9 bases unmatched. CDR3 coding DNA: TGCGCCAGCAGCGCGGACAGGACCCCGAACAATGAGCAGTTCTTC. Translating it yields CASSADRTPNNEQFF.

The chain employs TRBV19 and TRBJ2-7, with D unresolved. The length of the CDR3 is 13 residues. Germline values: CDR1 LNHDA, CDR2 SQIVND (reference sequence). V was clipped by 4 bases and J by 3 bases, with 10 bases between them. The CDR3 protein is CASSTGGDYEQYF. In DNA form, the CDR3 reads TGTGCCAGTAGTACTGGTGGGGACTACGAGCAGTACTTC.

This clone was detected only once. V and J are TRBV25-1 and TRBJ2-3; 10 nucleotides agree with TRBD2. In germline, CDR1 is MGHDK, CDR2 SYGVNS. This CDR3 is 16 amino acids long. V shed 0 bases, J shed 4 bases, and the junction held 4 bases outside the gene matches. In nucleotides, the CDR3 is TGTGCCAGCAGTGAATATCAGCGGGAGGGCGCAGATACGCAGTATTTT. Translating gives CASSEYQREGADTQYF.

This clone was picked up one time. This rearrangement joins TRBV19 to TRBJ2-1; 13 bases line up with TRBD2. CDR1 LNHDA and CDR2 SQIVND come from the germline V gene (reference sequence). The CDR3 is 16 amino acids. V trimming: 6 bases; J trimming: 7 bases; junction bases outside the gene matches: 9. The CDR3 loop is CASRSPRTSGRNEQFF. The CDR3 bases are TGTGCCAGTAGGTCCCCTAGGACTAGCGGGAGAAATGAGCAGTTCTTC.